Following are 14 T cell receptor beta chains from one sample sequenced in a study of beta chain features in type 1 diabetes. Since all of the isolated RNA was reverse transcribed, expressed TCRB transcripts were what got sequenced. TCRdb keeps only in-frame clones here, not all; method: immunoSEQ multiplex PCR. The table lists roughly 240,000 clones, about 14% of them singletons. Input material: naive CD4+ T cells from blood. Receptors were obtained from a woman aged 40 to 50 in good health.

The chain carries TRBV2 and TRBJ1-5; 9 bases agree with TRBD1. After removal of 6 bases from V and 7 bases from J, the junction contained 7 bases not matched to a gene. The CDR3 totals 14 residues. Germline V CDR1 and CDR2: SNHLY, FYNNEI. CDR3 loop: CASRDGQGLQPQHF. The CDR3 DNA reads as TGTGCCAGCAGGGATGGACAGGGGTTGCAGCCCCAGCATTTT.

A few counts support this clone. The chain links TRBV7-9 to TRBJ1-6, with D possibly matching TRBD1 (6 bases). CDR1 is SEHNR, CDR2 FQNEAQ, per germline (reference sequence). Trimming pared 5 bases from V and 7 bases from J, leaving 15 bases between. The CDR3 consists of 15 residues. CDR3 nucleotide sequence: TGTGCCAGCAGCCTTACGGCAGGGGAAAATTCACCCCTCCACTTT. Translated: CASSLTAGENSPLHF.

This clone was seen only a few times. For the CDR3, the DNA is TGCGCCAGCAGCCAAGGTGGACAGCCTATCTACGAGCAGTACTTC. Translated: CASSQGGQPIYEQYF. The V gene is TRBV4-1, the J gene TRBJ2-7; maybe TRBD1 (6 bases). CDR3 length: 15 residues. Germline CDR1 reads MGHRA; CDR2 reads YSYEKL. V was clipped by 1 base and J by 3 bases, with 13 bases between them.

J is TRBJ2-5 and V is TRBV27; D not resolved. The germline V gene encodes CDR1 MNHEY and CDR2 SMNVEV (reference sequence). There are 12 residues in the CDR3. V shed 5 bases and J shed 7 bases, with 11 bases lying between them. The DNA of the CDR3 is TGTGCCAGCAGTCCGTCGGTCGGGACCCAGTACTTC. Its protein is CASSPSVGTQYF.

This clone was observed a handful of times. This sequence joins TRBV5-4 and TRBJ2-5, with D uncertain. V was shortened by 0 bases and J by 4 bases, with 7 bases between the two germline ends. Germline assignment: CDR1 SGHNT and CDR2 YYREEE (reference sequence). The CDR3 runs to 13 residues. DNA of the CDR3: TGTGCCAGCAGCTTGGATCTAAGAGAGACCCAGTACTTC. Encoded protein: CASSLDLRETQYF.

V is TRBV5-4 and J is TRBJ2-2; D remains ambiguous. The CDR3 sequence is 14 residues long. V lost 2 bases and J 3 bases, leaving 8 bases between the germline ends. CDR1 and CDR2 from the germline V gene are SGHNT and YYREEE (reference sequence). CDR3 nucleotide sequence: TGTGCCAGCAGCTTTAACTCTCACACCGGGGAGCTGTTTTTT. It yields the protein CASSFNSHTGELFF.

A few counts support this clone. This sequence joins TRBV7-2 and TRBJ1-2, with D maybe TRBD1 (5 bases). The CDR3 is made up of 15 amino acids. Germline-derived CDR1 and CDR2 are SGHTA and FQGNSA. Trimming shortened V by 1 base and J by 3 bases, and 12 bases separated the two germline ends. CDR3 sequence: CASSLVAGSDYGYTF. CDR3 bases: TGTGCCAGCAGCTTAGTTGCAGGGTCGGACTATGGCTACACCTTC.

This chain connects TRBV6-5 to TRBJ1-4, with unresolved D. With 6 bases removed from V and 0 bases from J, the gap between germline ends came to 8 bases. The CDR3 totals 14 residues. Germline lookup yields CDR1 MNHEY and CDR2 SVGAGI. This CDR3 reads CASSYRATNEKLFF. CDR3 sequence (DNA): TGTGCCAGCAGCTACAGAGCAACTAATGAAAAACTGTTTTTT.

The rearrangement joins TRBV19 to TRBJ1-2; D gene ambiguous. The CDR3 length is 18 residues. V was trimmed by 6 bases and J by 5 bases, leaving 28 bases between them. The germline V gene has CDR1 LNHDA and CDR2 SQIVND (reference sequence). The CDR3 DNA reads as TGTGCCAGTAGAGCCATTGAGGGAGGCAGCCGAGGCAGGTATGGCTACACCTTC. Protein product: CASRAIEGGSRGRYGYTF. The whole variable domain, filled in from reference TRBV19 and TRBJ1-2, reads DGGITQSPKYLFRKEGQNVTLSCEQNLNHDAMYWYRQDPGQGLRLIYYSQIVNDFQKGDIAEGYSVSREKKESFPLTVTSAQKNPTAFYLCASRAIEGGSRGRYGYTFGSGTRLTVV.

This chain links TRBV6-6 with TRBJ1-2; D gene ambiguous. This CDR3 spans 13 amino acids. V was clipped by 10 bases and J by 2 bases, with 14 bases between them. In germline, CDR1 is MNHNY, CDR2 SVGAGI (reference sequence). The CDR3 coding sequence is TGTGCCACCCATAATACGCGAAACTATGGCTACACCTTC. Translation gives CATHNTRNYGYTF.

The V gene is TRBV6-4, the J gene TRBJ1-2; 8 nucleotides align to TRBD1. This CDR3 region has 15 residues. V shed 2 bases and J 5 bases; nucleotides not matched to a gene: 7. Per germline, CDR1 MRHNA and CDR2 SNTAGT. The CDR3 spells CASSDGRDRRYGYTF. The DNA of the CDR3 is TGTGCCAGCAGTGACGGGAGGGACAGGCGGTATGGCTACACCTTC.

This clone occurred a few times. This chain links TRBV11-3 with TRBJ2-3; D may be TRBD2 (5 bases). Germline V gene data show CDR1 as SGHNT and CDR2 as YENEEA. The CDR3 runs 13 residues. V was pared by 5 bases and J by 4 bases, with 10 bases between. Here the CDR3 DNA reads TGTGCCAGCAGCGCCTACGGGGCAGATACGCAGTATTTT. This translates into CASSAYGADTQYF.

This clone was seen a few times. The V and J genes are TRBV27 and TRBJ2-3; TRBD2 agrees at 11 bases. Germline loops: CDR1 MNHEY, CDR2 SMNVEV (reference sequence). The CDR3 covers 17 residues. Unmatched junction bases numbered 11, after V lost 3 bases and J lost 6 bases. The CDR3 bases are TGTGCCAGCAGTTTGCCCTTAGGTAGCGGGGGGGCGGATACGCAGTATTTT. This encodes CASSLPLGSGGADTQYF.

This clone was seen only a few times. The chain is built from TRBV5-1 and TRBJ2-3; TRBD1 matches 7 bases. Trimming at V came to 4 bases and at J to 3 bases, leaving 2 bases not matched to a gene. The CDR3 has 13 amino acids. CDR1 SGHRS and CDR2 YFSETQ come from the germline V gene. The CDR3 loop reads CASSVQGTDTQYF. The DNA of the CDR3 is TGCGCCAGCAGCGTACAGGGGACAGATACGCAGTATTTT. The full variable domain, completed using reference TRBV5-1 and TRBJ2-3, is KAGVTQTPRYLIKTRGQQVTLSCSPISGHRSVSWYQQTPGQGLQFLFEYFSETQRNKGNFPGRFSGRQFSNSRSEMNVSTLELGDSALYLCASSVQGTDTQYFGPGTRLTVL.